Listed here are 3 T cell receptor beta chains from one sample, sequenced in a study of T cell changes during pregnancy in multiple sclerosis. TCRdb's copy holds only in-frame clones and misses some; the assay was immunoSEQ multiplex PCR. The sample yields 55,000 to 70,000 clones, about 88% seen once. Source: peripheral blood, taken in the first trimester of pregnancy. The source is a female donor with multiple sclerosis, enrolled in a pregnancy study.

The chain carries TRBV19 and TRBJ1-2, with a weak D call TRBD1 (5 bases). V dropped 9 bases and J dropped 3 bases, with 29 bases sitting between them. This CDR3 contains 18 residues. Germline loops: CDR1 LNHDA, CDR2 SQIVND (reference sequence). The CDR3 is CASGRRSLRVVSHYGYTF. For the CDR3, the DNA is TGTGCCAGCGGACGACGGAGCCTCAGGGTGGTCAGTCACTATGGCTACACCTTC.

The chain is built from TRBV6-1 and TRBJ1-3; the D is unclear. Germline V gives CDR1 MNHNS, CDR2 SASEGT. Trimming shortened V by 2 bases and J by 0 bases, and 5 bases separated the two germline ends. This CDR3 contains 14 residues. CDR3 nucleotide sequence: TGTGCCAGCAGTGAACGTCTCTCTGGAAACACCATATATTTT. This sequence encodes CASSERLSGNTIYF.

This chain uses TRBV11-3 with TRBJ1-1; D is unclear. The V gene lost 1 base and the J gene lost 0 bases, with 9 bases spanning the gap. This CDR3 is built from 15 residues. The germline V gene encodes CDR1 SGHNT and CDR2 YENEEA. The CDR3 loop is CASSLGDGMNTEAFF. The CDR3 bases are TGTGCCAGCAGCTTAGGAGACGGGATGAACACTGAAGCTTTCTTT.